Listed below are T cell receptor beta chains from one sample, sequenced in a study of pediatric ulcerative colitis. Sequencing used immunoSEQ multiplex PCR; TCRdb keeps in-frame clones, though not all of them. The data show more than 50,000 clones, around 87% seen once. The sequenced sample was blood. The origin of the receptors is a boy younger than 18 who was a control in a study of pediatric ulcerative colitis. Each CDR3 is given with its conserved first and last residue. The D gene is left open where the match is weak. The size of a clone is reported for some rows only, either as once, few or many, or as a class for expanded clones.

v_call	clone_size	j_call	d_call	cdr3_nt	cdr3_aa
TRBV28	-	TRBJ2-1	TRBD2	TGTGCCAGCACTCGAAGCGGGAGAGTCTACAATGAGCAGTTCTTC	CASTRSGRVYNEQFF
TRBV6-5	few	TRBJ1-5	TRBD1	TGTGCCAGCAGTCCGGGACAGGGGAGCAATCAGCCCCAGCATTTT	CASSPGQGSNQPQHF
TRBV11-1	-	TRBJ1-4	TRBD1	TGTGCCAGCAGCGTCGGACAGGGGAATGAAAAACTGTTTTTT	CASSVGQGNEKLFF
TRBV6-1	-	TRBJ1-4	-	TGTGCCAGCAGTGTATGGCAGGGAAATGAAAAACTGTTTTTT	CASSVWQGNEKLFF
TRBV7-9	-	TRBJ2-1	-	TGTGCCAGCAGCTTCGTAAATGAGCAGTTCTTC	CASSFVNEQFF
TRBV7-9	once	TRBJ2-2	TRBD1	TGTGCCAGCAGCCCTACCCCCGGGACAGGGAAGGCCGGGGAGCTGTTTTTT	CASSPTPGTGKAGELFF
TRBV11-3	-	TRBJ2-3	-	TGTGCCAGCAGCTTAGATCGACCTGGCCGGCAGTATTTT	CASSLDRPGRQYF
TRBV19	-	TRBJ1-1	TRBD1	TGTGCCAGTAGTATAGCAGGGGGGGAAACTGAAGCTTTCTTT	CASSIAGGETEAFF
TRBV25-1	few	TRBJ2-7	TRBD1	TGTGCCAGCAGTGGAGGGACAGACTCCTACGAGCAGTACTTC	CASSGGTDSYEQYF
TRBV15	few	TRBJ1-6	TRBD1	TGTGCCACCAGCAGGCCGGGACAGGGGTTATTGGCCCCCCTCCACTTT	CATSRPGQGLLAPLHF
TRBV28	few	TRBJ2-1	-	TGTGCCAGCACCCCTGGGTACCTCTACAATGAGCAGTTCTTC	CASTPGYLYNEQFF
TRBV6-5	-	TRBJ1-1	-	TGTGCCAGCAGCCGGGAACAGCTGAACACTGAAGCTTTCTTT	CASSREQLNTEAFF
TRBV6-4	-	TRBJ2-1	-	TGTGCCAGCAGTGACGGCGGAGGGGGCTACAATGAGCAGTTCTTC	CASSDGGGGYNEQFF
TRBV6-5	once	TRBJ2-6	-	TGTGCCAGCAGATACAGCTCTGGGGCCAACGTCCTGACTTTC	CASRYSSGANVLTF
TRBV28	-	TRBJ2-7	-	TGTGCCAGCGGGGTCTCCTACGAGCAGTACTTC	CASGVSYEQYF
TRBV28	-	TRBJ1-1	-	TGTGCCAGCATGCCGAACGCACTTCCTGAAGCTTTCTTT	CASMPNALPEAFF
TRBV2	-	TRBJ1-2	TRBD1	TGTGCCAGCAGTGAACCCGGACAGGGAAGCTATGGCTACACCTTC	CASSEPGQGSYGYTF
TRBV7-8	once	TRBJ1-3	-	TGTGCCAGCAGCTTCCCAGGTGGAAACACCATATATTTT	CASSFPGGNTIYF
TRBV5-6	-	TRBJ1-2	-	TGTGCCAGCAGCCGGGGGTATGGCTACACCTTC	CASSRGYGYTF
TRBV25-1	few	TRBJ1-1	-	TGTGCCAGCAGTGAACAGGGCAGGGACACTGAAGCTTTCTTT	CASSEQGRDTEAFF
TRBV2	-	TRBJ1-5	-	TGTGCCAGCTTGGCCACAAACAATCAGCCCCAGCATTTT	CASLATNNQPQHF
TRBV6-5	-	TRBJ2-1	-	TGTGCCAGCAGCCACTCCCTCGGCGGCAATGAGCAGTTCTTC	CASSHSLGGNEQFF
TRBV7-2	-	TRBJ2-3	-	TGTGCCAGCAGCCGAACCCCCGGGACGGGGAATACGCAGTATTTT	CASSRTPGTGNTQYF
TRBV7-3	-	TRBJ1-2	-	TGTGCCAGCAGCGCGACACAGGGCCCCTATGGCTACACCTTC	CASSATQGPYGYTF
TRBV19	-	TRBJ1-5	-	TGTGCCAGTAGTATTCATTTTCAGGGATCAGCTCAGCCCCAGCATTTT	CASSIHFQGSAQPQHF
TRBV7-3	-	TRBJ2-3	TRBD2	TGTGCCAGCAGCTCGGGACTAGCGGGAGCTGATACAGATACGCAGTATTTT	CASSSGLAGADTDTQYF
TRBV5-4	few	TRBJ1-6	TRBD1	TGTGCCAGCAGCTTCAAGCAACAGGGGGATAATTCACCCCTCCACTTT	CASSFKQQGDNSPLHF